The source of this T cell receptor (beta chain) is a study of cytomegalovirus exposure and HLA in healthy donors. On this clone itself: Its antigen is as yet unknown.

The donors gave bone marrow, and they were healthy. Primers for the PCR totalled 60 Vbeta and 13 Jbeta. Method: immunoSEQ multiplex PCR; TCRdb's copy keeps in-frame clones and lacks some. This sample has hundreds of thousands of clones, with around 73% found just once. Study findings and constraints: Reports described diagnosis of cytomegalovirus status by the classifier as highly specific and sensitive. In vitro experiments confirmed that three CMV-associated chains were specific for CMV antigens.

The CDR3 totals 14 residues. Trimming left V 6 bases short and J 11 bases short, with 22 bases between. The germline V gene has CDR1 SEHNR and CDR2 FQNEAQ (reference sequence). The source material was PBMCs. J is TRBJ1-1 and V is TRBV7-9; the D is unclear. The TCR originated in a male donor in good health and CMV-seronegative. The CDR3 region has the DNA TGTGCCAGCAGTTCCGGGATGAAGCCGGTTGGCGCTTTCTTT. Translating it yields CASSSGMKPVGAFF.